This record covers a single TCR beta chain. Its cognate antigen is unknown. V gave up 4 bases and J gave up 5 bases, with 16 bases separating them. Looked up from germline, CDR1 is SGHDT and CDR2 is YYEEEE. The CDR3 totals 14 residues. This specimen comes from a study of OX40 agonist ivuxolimab in advanced cancers. Study-wide context: Patients were around 83% male with ages about 20 to 79, mean 60. Eligibility admitted prior anti-PD-1, anti-PD-L1 or anti-CTLA-4 therapy; 30% to 40% had some. Study findings and constraints: Relative to CD4+, CD8+ T cells held more expanded clones on average.

Profiled with immunoSEQ multiplex PCR; TCRdb holds only in-frame clones, not every one. The data show approximately 40,000 clones, 88% seen once. This TCR derives from an adult with an advanced solid tumor such as melanoma, head and neck, liver or kidney cancer. The rearrangement uses TRBV5-6 and TRBJ2-7; D might be TRBD1 or TRBD2, each matching 6 bases. Sequences were derived from CD4+ or CD8+ T cells sorted from blood, sampled in a trial of the OX40 agonist ivuxolimab. CDR3 DNA sequence: TGTGCCAGCAGCGGTTTCGGGGGCCCTAACGAGCAGTACTTC. Translated, it gives CASSGFGGPNEQYF.